The 8 T cell receptor beta chains below come from one sample, sequenced in a study of T cells in Graves' hyperthyroidism and ophthalmopathy. Researchers amplified the TCR beta CDR3 regions from RNA transcripts. A set of HTBI primers served as the primers for a first-round RT-PCR of the TCR CDR3. TCRdb called the multiplex PCR reads again in MiXCR, with one record for every CDR3 protein. The sample yields fewer than 850,000 distinct CDR3 sequences, about 18% seen once. The specimen sequenced was blood. The source of these receptors is a middle-aged man with Graves' hyperthyroidism.

The chain recombines TRBV7-2 with TRBJ2-1; 10 nucleotides match TRBD1. CDR1 and CDR2 (germline): SGHTA, FQGNSA. Losses at the gene ends were 3 bases for V and 8 bases for J; bases not matched to a gene: 7. This CDR3 region has 15 residues. CDR3 sequence reads: CASSLTGGGFDEQFF. The CDR3, as DNA: TGTGCCAGCAGCTTGACAGGGGGCGGTTTCGATGAGCAGTTCTTC.

This clonotype was picked up one time. This chain connects TRBV7-9 to TRBJ2-3; D may be TRBD1 (6 bases). CDR1 and CDR2 from the germline V gene are SEHNR and FQNEAQ (reference sequence). The CDR3 is 16 residues long. V was clipped by 5 bases and J by 2 bases, with 17 bases between them. This chain's CDR3 is CASSLTGNLVTDTQYF. The DNA of the CDR3 is TGTGCCAGCAGCCTAACAGGGAACCTCGTCACAGATACGCAGTATTTT.

V is TRBV6-6 and J is TRBJ1-1; D call uncertain. The germline V and J ends were trimmed by 2 bases and 2 bases, with 6 bases remaining between them. The CDR3 extends over 13 amino acids. CDR1 and CDR2 (germline): MNHNY, SVGAGI (reference sequence). This CDR3 reads CASSYKSNTEAFF. The CDR3 bases are TGTGCCAGCAGTTACAAGAGCAACACTGAAGCTTTCTTT.

The V call is TRBV19, the J call TRBJ2-7; possibly TRBD1 for D (6 bases). The CDR3 length is 14 residues. The germline gives CDR1 LNHDA, CDR2 SQIVND (reference sequence). Trimming removed 6 bases from V and 1 base from J, with 13 bases in between. The DNA for the CDR3 is TGTGCCAGTAGCTGGGACATCTCTTCCTACGAGCAGTACTTC. Protein sequence: CASSWDISSYEQYF.

This clonotype was observed a handful of times. This chain uses TRBV2 with TRBJ2-1, with D tentatively TRBD1 or TRBD2 (5 bases each). The CDR3 is 14 amino acids. V was trimmed by 1 base and J by 7 bases, leaving 11 bases between them. The germline gives CDR1 SNHLY, CDR2 FYNNEI. The CDR3 region is CASSEVGRENEQFF. The CDR3, as DNA: TGTGCCAGCAGTGAAGTGGGCAGGGAGAATGAGCAGTTCTTC.

This chain joins TRBV7-2 and TRBJ1-2, with 10 bases matching TRBD1. CDR3 size: 16 residues. The germline V gene encodes CDR1 SGHTA and CDR2 FQGNSA. J gave up 8 bases and V 4 bases, and 13 bases lay outside the gene matches. The CDR3 region has the DNA TGTGCCAGCAGCTGGCTATCCCGGGACAGGGGTTTGGGCTACACCTTC. Encoded protein: CASSWLSRDRGLGYTF.

This clonotype was detected many times. This chain's CDR3 is CSAPRDSYEQYF. CDR3 nucleotides: TGCAGTGCTCCAAGGGACTCCTACGAGCAGTACTTC. The J gene is TRBJ2-7, the V gene TRBV20-1; D is unresolved. The CDR3 extends over 12 amino acids. The germline V and J ends were trimmed by 5 bases and 0 bases, with 8 bases remaining between them. CDR1 DFQATT and CDR2 SNEGSKA come from the germline V gene (reference sequence).

The chain carries TRBV11-2 and TRBJ2-3, with 7 bases aligning to TRBD1. The junction had 12 bases not matched to a gene; V was cut back by 4 bases and J by 8 bases. The CDR3 has 15 amino acids. Germline loops: CDR1 SGHAT, CDR2 FQNNGV. The CDR3 coding sequence is TGTGCCAGCAGCTACCCCAGGGACAGCGCCGGTACGCAGTATTTT. Its protein is CASSYPRDSAGTQYF.